What follows are 18 T cell receptor beta chains derived from one specimen sequenced in a study of human T cells and chemical hapten exposure. Specified time point: patch test 1, 2 weeks after DPC sensitization. Treatment denoted: therapeutic diphenylcyclopropenone sensitization with weekly scalp DPC. Via MiXCR, TCRdb re-called the RACE reads, giving one row per CDR3 protein. The repertoire has around 120,000 distinct CDR3 sequences, around 15% of them found once; the top ten carry about 0.85%. Here the sequenced sample was whole blood, taken in connection with sensitization to the hapten diphenylcyclopropenone (DPC). The receptors stem from a man aged 18 to 30 with alopecia areata. Some clones in this sample may be carry-over from other donors' samples.

This clonotype was seen ten or more times. V and J are TRBV7-3 and TRBJ2-7; D call uncertain. V was cut by 5 bases and J by 4 bases, with 12 bases left in between. The germline V gene has CDR1 SGHTA and CDR2 FQGTGA. This CDR3 spans 13 amino acids. CDR3 residues: CASSHEERYEQYF. CDR3 DNA: TGTGCCAGCAGCCACGAGGAGAGATACGAGCAGTACTTC.

The table lists this clonotype with a few counts. The chain is built from TRBV14 and TRBJ2-6; 11 nucleotides line up with TRBD1. With V trimmed by 10 bases and J by 2 bases, 7 bases remained unmatched. The CDR3 spans 16 residues. The germline gives CDR1 SGHDN, CDR2 FVKESK. The CDR3 DNA reads as TGTGCCAACGGGGACAGGGGGGTTACTGGGGCCAACGTCCTGACTTTC. It translates to CANGDRGVTGANVLTF.

The chain uses TRBV24-1 and TRBJ1-1; D ambiguous. V dropped 3 bases and J dropped 7 bases, with 11 bases sitting between them. The V gene's germline CDR1 is KGHDR and CDR2 SFDVKD. CDR3 length: 13 amino acids. For the CDR3, the DNA is TGTGCCACCAGTGATGCTGCACAAGTTGAAGCTTTCTTT. This encodes CATSDAAQVEAFF.

The chain links TRBV19 to TRBJ2-4; tentative D call: TRBD2 (5 bases). V dropped 1 base and J dropped 6 bases, with 25 bases sitting between them. In germline, CDR1 is LNHDA, CDR2 SQIVND (reference sequence). CDR3 length: 19 residues. The DNA for the CDR3 is TGTGCCAGTAGTATAGCTTTTTCGAACACCCGGGAAAGCGGAAACATTCAGTACTTC. This translates into CASSIAFSNTRESGNIQYF.

The chain uses TRBV7-3 and TRBJ2-6, with unresolved D. Looked up from germline, CDR1 is SGHTA and CDR2 is FQGTGA. Trimming cost V 2 bases and J 2 bases, with 10 bases left between them. The CDR3 has 16 amino acids. For the CDR3, the DNA is TGTGCCAGCAGCTTACTCGGCAGGCCTGGGGCCAACGTCCTGACTTTC. Translation gives CASSLLGRPGANVLTF. Using reference TRBV7-3 and TRBJ2-6 for the parts outside the CDR3, the full variable domain is GAGVSQTPSNKVTEKGKYVELRCDPISGHTALYWYRQSLGQGPEFLIYFQGTGAADDSGLPNDRFFAVRPEGSVSTLKIQRTERGDSAVYLCASSLLGRPGANVLTFGAGSRLTVL.

The chain is built from TRBV3-1 and TRBJ2-3, with TRBD2 matching over 7 bases. Germline CDR1 and CDR2: LGHDT and YNNKEL (reference sequence). The CDR3 is made up of 18 amino acids. The ends lost 1 base at V and 0 bases at J; junction bases unmatched: 10. The DNA for the CDR3 is TGTGCCAGCAGCCAAGCTAACCTAGCGGAGGTTAGCACAGATACGCAGTATTTT. Translated: CASSQANLAEVSTDTQYF.

This clonotype was seen more than once but under ten times. The rearrangement joins TRBV18 to TRBJ1-5; D is undetermined. This CDR3 comprises 14 residues. Germline-derived CDR1 and CDR2 are KGHSH and LQKENI. The V gene lost 6 bases and the J gene lost 0 bases, with 9 bases spanning the gap. CDR3 DNA: TGTGCCAGCTCCCAAAAAGATAGCAATCAGCCCCAGCATTTT. Protein sequence: CASSQKDSNQPQHF. Together with reference TRBV18 and TRBJ1-5, the CDR3 gives the full variable domain: NAGVMQNPRHLVRRRGQEARLRCSPMKGHSHVYWYRQLPEEGLKFMVYLQKENIIDESGMPKERFSAEFPKEGPSILRIQQVVRGDSAAYFCASSQKDSNQPQHFGDGTRLSIL.

This clonotype was counted only a few times. The rearrangement uses TRBV11-2 and TRBJ2-3; possibly TRBD1 or TRBD2 for D (5 bases each). Trimming took off 2 bases at V and 5 bases at J, with 14 bases between the two ends. Looked up from germline, CDR1 is SGHAT and CDR2 is FQNNGV. This CDR3 has 15 residues. The CDR3 nucleotides are TGTGCCAGCAGCTTACTACTAGGGGCTGAAGATACGCAGTATTTT. This gives the protein CASSLLLGAEDTQYF.

This clonotype was counted many times. The J gene is TRBJ1-1, the V gene TRBV7-2; D is ambiguous. V lost 8 bases, J lost 11 bases, and 9 bases lay in between. The CDR3 covers 9 residues. Germline V CDR1 and CDR2: SGHTA, FQGNSA. The CDR3, as DNA: TGTGCCAGCGGCGGAGTCGCTTTCTTT. Translating gives CASGGVAFF.

V is TRBV7-3 and J is TRBJ2-2; 9 bases map to TRBD1. The CDR3 extends over 14 amino acids. CDR1 SGHTA and CDR2 FQGTGA come from the germline V gene. The V segment lost 4 bases and the J segment 6 bases; nucleotides outside the gene matches: 3. CDR3 nucleotides: TGTGCCAGCAGCTACCGACAGGGGGCCGGGGAGCTGTTTTTT. This codes for CASSYRQGAGELFF.

CDR3 loop: CAREWGQWHSPLHF. CDR3 DNA sequence: TGTGCCAGAGAATGGGGACAGTGGCATTCACCCCTCCACTTT. The rearrangement links TRBV3-1 to TRBJ1-6, with 7 bases lining up with TRBD1. Germline loops: CDR1 LGHDT, CDR2 YNNKEL (reference sequence). V was pared by 9 bases and J by 8 bases, with 10 bases of the junction left unmatched. The CDR3 extends over 14 amino acids.

The chain combines TRBV6-4 with TRBJ1-4, with D possibly matching TRBD1 (5 bases). CDR3 size: 15 residues. Germline V gives CDR1 MRHNA, CDR2 SNTAGT. The V end was cut by 8 bases, the J end by 6 bases, with 19 bases between. The CDR3 coding sequence is TGTGCCAGCTCCCAACGACAGAGGCAAGATGAAAAACTGTTTTTT. Residues: CASSQRQRQDEKLFF.

The table lists this clonotype with a count of one. The gene calls are TRBV9 and TRBJ1-4; D is possibly TRBD1 (5 bases). The CDR3 has 15 amino acids. Germline V gene lookup returns CDR1 SGDLS and CDR2 YYNGEE. Trimming stripped 0 bases from V and 5 bases from J, with 11 bases between. The CDR3 reads CASSVGGRINEKLFF. In DNA form, the CDR3 reads TGTGCCAGCAGCGTAGGGGGCAGGATCAATGAAAAACTGTTTTTT.

The table lists this clonotype with many counts. This chain connects TRBV10-2 to TRBJ2-7, with D unclear. V dropped 2 bases and J dropped 8 bases, with 16 bases sitting between them. The CDR3 covers 14 residues. CDR1 is WSHSY, CDR2 SAAADI, per germline. CDR3 sequence (DNA): TGCGCCAGCAGTGAGACCGGCGGATTTAAGAAGCAGTACTTC. This gives the protein CASSETGGFKKQYF.

The table lists this clonotype with many counts. The chain recombines TRBV11-2 with TRBJ1-4; 9 positions match TRBD1. The CDR3 is 16 amino acids. V shed 5 bases, J shed 0 bases, and the junction held 4 bases outside the gene matches. Germline loops: CDR1 SGHAT, CDR2 FQNNGV. The CDR3 region has the DNA TGTGCCAGCAGCATCAGACAGGGGGCAACTAATGAAAAACTGTTTTTT. It encodes CASSIRQGATNEKLFF.

The table lists this clonotype with a few counts. The V and J genes are TRBV4-3 and TRBJ2-2, with no clear D. This CDR3 contains 15 residues. The V end was cut by 1 base, the J end by 3 bases, with 9 bases between. CDR1 is LGHNA and CDR2 is YSLEER in the germline V gene. The CDR3 reads CASSQARQYTGELFF. The CDR3 nucleotides read TGCGCCAGCAGCCAAGCTCGGCAGTACACCGGGGAGCTGTTTTTT.

CDR3 in DNA: TGTGCCAGCAGCCCCCGACTAGCGGGGACATCCTACAATGAGCAGTTCTTC. It is translated as CASSPRLAGTSYNEQFF. V gene TRBV9 combines with J gene TRBJ2-1; 11 bases map to TRBD2. This CDR3 comprises 17 residues. V was pared by 4 bases and J by 1 base, with 7 bases of the junction left unmatched. Per the germline V gene, CDR1 is SGDLS and CDR2 is YYNGEE. Complete variable domain (other parts from reference TRBV9 and TRBJ2-1): DSGVTQTPKHLITATGQRVTLRCSPRSGDLSVYWYQQSLDQGLQFLIQYYNGEERAKGNILERFSAQQFPDLHSELNLSSLELGDSALYFCASSPRLAGTSYNEQFFGPGTRLTVL.

This clonotype was counted a few times. V is TRBV4-1 and J is TRBJ2-3, with D possibly matching TRBD1 (6 bases). Germline CDR1 MGHRA, CDR2 YSYEKL. V lost 4 bases to trimming and J lost 0 bases, with 14 bases between them. This CDR3 has 16 residues. The CDR3 DNA is TGCGCCAGCAGCCTCCTAGGGGGTCATAGCACAGATACGCAGTATTTT. This gives the protein CASSLLGGHSTDTQYF.